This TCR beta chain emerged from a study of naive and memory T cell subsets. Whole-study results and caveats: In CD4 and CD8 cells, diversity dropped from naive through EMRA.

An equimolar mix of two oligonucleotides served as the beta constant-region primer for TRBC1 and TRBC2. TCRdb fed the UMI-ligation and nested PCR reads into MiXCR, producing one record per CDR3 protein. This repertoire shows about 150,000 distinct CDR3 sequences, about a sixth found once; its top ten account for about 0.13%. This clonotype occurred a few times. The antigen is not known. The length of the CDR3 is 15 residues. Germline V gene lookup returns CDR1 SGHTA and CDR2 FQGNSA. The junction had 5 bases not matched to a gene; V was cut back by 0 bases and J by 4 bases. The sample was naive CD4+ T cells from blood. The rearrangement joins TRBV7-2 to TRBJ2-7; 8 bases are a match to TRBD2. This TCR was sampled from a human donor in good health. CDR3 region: CASSLAAGGWYEQYF. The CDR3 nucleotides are TGTGCCAGCAGCTTAGCGGCGGGAGGTTGGTACGAGCAGTACTTC.